Shown below are 27 T cell receptor beta chains from a single sample sequenced in a study of early T cells in non-severe SARS-CoV-2 infection. One entry per CDR3 protein results from TCRdb running MiXCR on the 5' RACE reads. This table holds about 70,000 distinct CDR3 sequences, 5% found once. The sequencing used whole blood, collected at baseline. The receptors originated from an adult who was a healthcare worker with PCR-confirmed SARS-CoV-2 infection or an uninfected control (not recorded which).

In this sample, this clonotype turned up many times. The chain uses TRBV20-1 and TRBJ2-7, with D unclear. CDR1 and CDR2 from the germline V gene are DFQATT and SNEGSKA (reference sequence). Trimming removed 2 bases at V and 1 base at J, with 9 bases between. The CDR3 contains 13 residues. CDR3 sequence reads: CSARSTLSYEQYF. In DNA form, the CDR3 reads TGCAGTGCTAGATCGACGCTGTCCTACGAGCAGTACTTC.

This clonotype has a handful of counts. This sequence joins TRBV19 and TRBJ1-4; 9 bases align to TRBD1. With V trimmed by 4 bases and J by 6 bases, 9 bases remained unmatched. CDR1 and CDR2 from the germline V gene are LNHDA and SQIVND (reference sequence). There are 16 residues in the CDR3. The CDR3 loop reads CASSTRPGQGYEKLFF. In DNA, the CDR3 is TGTGCCAGTAGTACTCGACCGGGACAGGGTTATGAAAAACTGTTTTTT.

This clonotype was observed at least ten times. This sequence joins TRBV4-2 and TRBJ2-7; TRBD1 matches at 7 bases. V was pared by 0 bases and J by 2 bases, with 4 bases of the junction left unmatched. Germline V gives CDR1 LGHNA, CDR2 YNFKEQ. The CDR3 has 15 residues. The CDR3 sequence: CASSQEMTGTYEQYF. For the CDR3, the DNA is TGTGCCAGCAGCCAAGAGATGACAGGGACCTACGAGCAGTACTTC.

The DNA of the CDR3 is TGTGCCAGCAGGGGGGACCGTTCCGATGAGCAGTTCTTC. Its protein is CASRGDRSDEQFF. The rearrangement links TRBV9 to TRBJ2-1, with D perhaps assigned TRBD1 or TRBD2 (5 bases each). This CDR3 has 13 residues. V was clipped by 5 bases and J by 8 bases, with 14 bases between them. Germline-derived CDR1 and CDR2 are SGDLS and YYNGEE.

In regard to this clonotype: A much larger clone lies a single base off, so this may be a read error. Without the conserved terminal phenylalanine or tryptophan, this CDR3 likely stems from a read error. The chain's CDR3 is CSARDYSKVYGYTL. For the CDR3, the DNA is TGCAGTGCTAGAGATTACTCCAAAGTCTATGGCTACACCCTC. V gene TRBV20-1 combines with J gene TRBJ1-2, with D uncertain. The V and J ends lost 0 bases and 4 bases respectively, with 12 bases between them. The CDR3 is 14 residues long. Germline V gene lookup returns CDR1 DFQATT and CDR2 SNEGSKA (reference sequence).

This clonotype was recorded many times. CDR3 nucleotide sequence: TGTGCCATCAGCTCCGGGACAGATTACACTGAAGCTTTCTTT. This translates into CAISSGTDYTEAFF. The rearrangement uses TRBV10-3 and TRBJ1-1; TRBD1 matches 7 bases. The CDR3 is made up of 14 amino acids. Germline assignment: CDR1 ENHRY and CDR2 SYGVKD. V trimming: 6 bases; J trimming: 3 bases; junction bases outside the gene matches: 7.

By frequency in the sample, this clonotype is medium-sized. V is TRBV11-2 and J is TRBJ2-7, with D hard to call. The CDR3 contains 13 residues. V lost 3 bases and J 7 bases, leaving 13 bases between the germline ends. Germline loops: CDR1 SGHAT, CDR2 FQNNGV. The CDR3 loop is CASSLGQATEQYF. The DNA for the CDR3 is TGTGCCAGCAGCTTGGGCCAAGCCACTGAGCAGTACTTC. Full variable domain (missing parts from reference TRBV11-2 and TRBJ2-7): EAGVAQSPRYKIIEKRQSVAFWCNPISGHATLYWYQQILGQGPKLLIQFQNNGVVDDSQLPKDRFSAERLKGVDSTLKIQPAKLEDSAVYLCASSLGQATEQYFGPGTRLTVT.

This chain uses TRBV27 with TRBJ1-5; D unresolved. There are 14 residues in the CDR3. Trimming took 6 bases from V and 0 from J, leaving 9 bases between them. Per the germline V gene, CDR1 is MNHEY and CDR2 is SMNVEV (reference sequence). The CDR3 loop reads CASSPHDSNQPQHF. DNA for the CDR3: TGTGCCAGCAGCCCCCATGATAGCAATCAGCCCCAGCATTTT.

This clonotype was found a few times. This chain joins TRBV18 and TRBJ2-5; D is possibly TRBD1 (5 bases). V shed 3 bases and J shed 1 base, with 9 bases lying between them. CDR1 and CDR2 (germline): KGHSH, LQKENI. This CDR3 has 14 amino acids. The CDR3 nucleotides read TGTGCCAGCTCACCCCGACAGACCCAAGAGACCCAGTACTTC. It translates to CASSPRQTQETQYF.

Many counts were recorded for this clonotype. The gene calls are TRBV18 and TRBJ2-3; 7 bases line up with TRBD2. Germline loops: CDR1 KGHSH, CDR2 LQKENI. V lost 3 bases, J lost 2 bases, and 8 bases stayed unmatched. The CDR3 is made up of 16 amino acids. The CDR3 DNA reads TGTGCCAGCTCACCCCCGGGACTACGAATCACAGATACGCAGTATTTT. It translates to CASSPPGLRITDTQYF.

The chain recombines TRBV18 with TRBJ1-6; D gene ambiguous. The length of the CDR3 is 16 residues. CDR1 is KGHSH and CDR2 is LQKENI in the germline V gene. Trimming cost V 3 bases and J 0 bases, with 9 bases left between them. The CDR3 here is CASSPRSSSYNSPLHF. CDR3 coding DNA: TGTGCCAGCTCACCGCGGAGCAGCTCCTATAATTCACCCCTCCACTTT.

The chain is built from TRBV5-1 and TRBJ2-7, with 9 bases matching TRBD2. V dropped 2 bases and J dropped 4; count of bases not matched to a gene: 7. This CDR3 spans 15 amino acids. The germline gives CDR1 SGHRS, CDR2 YFSETQ. For the CDR3, the DNA is TGCGCCAGCAGCTTTCAAGGCGGGAGGGGATACGAGCAGTACTTC. It translates to CASSFQGGRGYEQYF.

This clonotype has at least ten counts. This chain connects TRBV20-1 to TRBJ2-3; D not resolved. Germline CDR1 and CDR2: DFQATT and SNEGSKA (reference sequence). Trimming took off 5 bases at V and 8 bases at J, with 11 bases between the two ends. The CDR3 has 11 amino acids. CDR3 coding DNA: TGCAGTGCTCCCCGCTCGGGTACGCAGTATTTT. Its translation: CSAPRSGTQYF.

This clonotype came up many times. The chain uses TRBV19 and TRBJ1-1; 7 bases are shared with TRBD1. V shed 4 bases and J 1 base; nucleotides not matched to a gene: 9. The CDR3 length is 16 residues. The germline CDR1 and CDR2 sequences are LNHDA and SQIVND (reference sequence). CDR3 sequence (DNA): TGTGCCAGTAGTAAAATGCCGGGACAGTCGAACACTGAAGCTTTCTTT. Protein product: CASSKMPGQSNTEAFF.

This chain links TRBV4-1 with TRBJ1-1, with TRBD1 as a possible D gene (5 bases). The V end was cut by 6 bases, the J end by 7 bases, with 15 bases between. Germline V gives CDR1 MGHRA, CDR2 YSYEKL. CDR3 size: 13 residues. CDR3 nucleotide sequence: TGCGCCAGCAGTTTCCGGGGCGCTTTTGAAGCTTTCTTT. It codes for CASSFRGAFEAFF.

There are many counts of this clonotype. This chain's CDR3 is CASSLGWGARYEQYF. CDR3 bases: TGTGCCAGCAGCTTAGGATGGGGGGCGCGGTACGAGCAGTACTTC. This chain links TRBV7-8 with TRBJ2-7; the D call may be TRBD1 or TRBD2 (6 bases each). The CDR3 extends over 15 amino acids. The ends were cut back, 1 base at V and 4 bases at J, with 14 bases in the middle. Per germline, CDR1 SGHVS and CDR2 FQNEAQ.

Many counts were recorded for this clonotype. The V and J genes are TRBV29-1 and TRBJ1-1; D not resolved. Looked up from germline, CDR1 is SQVTM and CDR2 is ANQGSEA. The CDR3 covers 16 residues. The V and J ends lost 0 bases and 1 base respectively, with 15 bases between them. The DNA for the CDR3 is TGCAGCGTTGAAGATCGTGTCCTCCGGAGGAACACTGAAGCTTTCTTT. Translating it yields CSVEDRVLRRNTEAFF.

Only a few counts were recorded for this clonotype. The chain couples TRBV20-1 to TRBJ2-7; 8 bases are shared with TRBD1. CDR1 is DFQATT, CDR2 SNEGSKA, per germline (reference sequence). The CDR3 contains 14 residues. Losses at the gene ends were 5 bases for V and 1 base for J; bases not matched to a gene: 7. In DNA, the CDR3 is TGCAGTGCTCTCGGACAGGGTACTTCCTACGAGCAGTACTTC. Translating it yields CSALGQGTSYEQYF.

The chain couples TRBV28 to TRBJ2-1; 11 bases map to TRBD2. This CDR3 region has 14 residues. From germline, CDR1 is MDHEN and CDR2 SYDVKM. V lost 6 bases and J lost 9; bases outside the gene matches: 7. The CDR3 protein is CASRLTSGSSEQFF. The CDR3 nucleotides are TGTGCCAGCAGACTTACTAGCGGGAGCAGTGAGCAGTTCTTC. The entire variable domain, with the rest obtained from reference TRBV28 and TRBJ2-1, is as follows: DVKVTQSSRYLVKRTGEKVFLECVQDMDHENMFWYRQDPGLGLRLIYFSYDVKMKEKGDIPEGYSVSREKKERFSLILESASTNQTSMYLCASRLTSGSSEQFFGPGTRLTVL.

At least ten counts were recorded for this clonotype. V gene TRBV28 combines with J gene TRBJ1-5; D gene uncertain. Per the germline V gene, CDR1 is MDHEN and CDR2 is SYDVKM. The CDR3 has 11 residues. Trimming took 5 bases from V and 3 from J, leaving 2 bases between them. The CDR3 spells CASSVNQPQHF. Written as DNA, the CDR3 is TGTGCCAGCAGTGTCAATCAGCCCCAGCATTTT.

In this sample, this clonotype turned up many times. This chain connects TRBV20-1 to TRBJ2-7, with TRBD2 matching over 13 bases. J lost 0 bases, V lost 3 bases, and 11 bases had no gene match. Germline loops: CDR1 DFQATT, CDR2 SNEGSKA (reference sequence). This CDR3 contains 18 residues. The CDR3 here is CSASRGLAGVFSSYEQYF. DNA for the CDR3: TGCAGTGCTAGTCGCGGACTAGCGGGAGTTTTCAGCTCCTACGAGCAGTACTTC.

A few counts support this clonotype. The J gene is TRBJ2-1, the V gene TRBV5-8, with D hard to call. The CDR3 contains 16 residues. The V and J ends lost 0 bases and 5 bases respectively, with 15 bases between them. From germline, CDR1 is SGHTS and CDR2 YDEGEE. In DNA, the CDR3 is TGTGCCAGCAGCTTGGCAAGGGCAAGACCGAACAATGAGCAGTTCTTC. Its translation is CASSLARARPNNEQFF. Full variable domain (outside the CDR3, taken from reference TRBV5-8 and TRBJ2-1): EAGVTQSPTHLIKTRGQQATLRCSPISGHTSVYWYQQALGLGLQFLLWYDEGEERNRGNFPPRFSGRQFPNYSSELNVNALELEDSALYLCASSLARARPNNEQFFGPGTRLTVL.

This clonotype was counted only a few times. The genes are TRBV19 and TRBJ2-1; maybe TRBD2 (6 bases). The CDR3 is 13 residues long. Germline CDR1 LNHDA, CDR2 SQIVND (reference sequence). With 8 bases removed from V and 5 bases from J, the gap between germline ends came to 13 bases. The CDR3: CASGRGTDNEQFF. The CDR3 nucleotides are TGTGCCAGTGGAAGAGGGACTGACAATGAGCAGTTCTTC. Full variable domain (rest looked up from reference TRBV19 and TRBJ2-1): DGGITQSPKYLFRKEGQNVTLSCEQNLNHDAMYWYRQDPGQGLRLIYYSQIVNDFQKGDIAEGYSVSREKKESFPLTVTSAQKNPTAFYLCASGRGTDNEQFFGPGTRLTVL.

In its sample, this clonotype was seen many times. The J gene is TRBJ2-3, the V gene TRBV2; 11 bases agree with TRBD2. The CDR3 consists of 18 residues. J lost 5 bases, V lost 6 bases, and 16 bases had no gene match. Looked up from germline, CDR1 is SNHLY and CDR2 is FYNNEI. CDR3 residues: CASSLDSLAGVGVDTQYF. CDR3 DNA: TGTGCCAGCAGCCTAGATTCACTAGCGGGAGTAGGAGTAGATACGCAGTATTTT. Using reference TRBV2 and TRBJ2-3 for the parts outside the CDR3, the full variable domain is EPEVTQTPSHQVTQMGQEVILRCVPISNHLYFYWYRQILGQKVEFLVSFYNNEISEKSEIFDDQFSVERPDGSNFTLKIRSTKLEDSAMYFCASSLDSLAGVGVDTQYFGPGTRLTVL.

This clonotype was counted many times. V gene TRBV7-2 combines with J gene TRBJ2-3, with 9 bases lining up with TRBD2. CDR1 and CDR2 (germline): SGHTA, FQGNSA. The trim removed 1 base at V and 3 bases at J, leaving 2 bases unmatched. There are 15 residues in the CDR3. The CDR3, as DNA: TGTGCCAGCAGCTTAGTTCTAGCGGGGACAGATACGCAGTATTTT. Translated, it gives CASSLVLAGTDTQYF.

This clonotype has a handful of counts. DNA of the CDR3: TGCGCCAGCAGCCTCCTACGGCGGGATAACAATGAGCAGTTCTTC. Its protein is CASSLLRRDNNEQFF. This chain uses TRBV4-1 with TRBJ2-1; TRBD2 might be the D (6 bases). This CDR3 comprises 15 residues. Germline V gene sequence: CDR1 MGHRA, CDR2 YSYEKL. The V gene lost 4 bases and the J gene lost 5 bases, with 15 bases spanning the gap.

The CDR3 protein is CASSYRVLDTEAFF. As DNA, the CDR3 is TGTGCCAGCAGTTACAGGGTTTTGGACACTGAAGCTTTCTTT. This chain joins TRBV6-6 and TRBJ1-1; D uncertain. This CDR3 comprises 14 residues. Germline lookup yields CDR1 MNHNY and CDR2 SVGAGI (reference sequence). The germline V and J ends were trimmed by 2 bases and 3 bases, with 10 bases remaining between them.